This is a list of T cell receptor beta chains from one sample in a study of hypomethylating agent response in myelodysplastic syndrome. Method: immunoSEQ multiplex PCR; TCRdb's copy keeps in-frame clones and lacks some. This table holds thousands of clones, approximately 78% found once. This specimen consisted of bone marrow, obtained before or after starting hypomethylating agent treatment for myelodysplastic syndrome (not recorded which). The receptor source for this set is a human donor with myelodysplastic syndrome. Each CDR3 is given with its conserved first and last residue. A D gene is named only where the DNA matches it firmly. Size values are once, few and many counts, or a class for expanded clones, and some rows have none.

cdr3_length: 15; d_call: -; j_call: TRBJ1-4; v_call: TRBV6-5; clone_size: -; cdr3_aa: CASGLQGSFNEKLFF; cdr3_nt: TGTGCCAGCGGACTTCAGGGGTCTTTTAATGAAAAACTGTTTTTT
cdr3_length: 14; d_call: -; j_call: TRBJ1-2; v_call: TRBV4-1; clone_size: -; cdr3_aa: CASSPLKANYGYTF; cdr3_nt: TGCGCCAGCAGCCCACTTAAGGCTAACTATGGCTACACCTTC
cdr3_length: 14; d_call: TRBD1; j_call: TRBJ1-1; v_call: TRBV6-6; clone_size: -; cdr3_aa: CASSYARDSTEAFF; cdr3_nt: TGTGCCAGCAGTTACGCCCGGGACAGCACTGAAGCTTTCTTT
cdr3_length: 17; d_call: -; j_call: TRBJ1-2; v_call: TRBV10-3; clone_size: -; cdr3_aa: CAISEPPGQLLLRGYTF; cdr3_nt: TGTGCCATCAGTGAGCCGCCGGGACAATTATTACTCCGTGGCTACACCTTC
cdr3_length: 14; d_call: -; j_call: TRBJ2-2; v_call: TRBV5-4; clone_size: -; cdr3_aa: CASSLPTATGELFF; cdr3_nt: TGTGCCAGCAGCCTACCGACAGCCACCGGGGAGCTGTTTTTT
cdr3_length: 12; d_call: -; j_call: TRBJ1-2; v_call: TRBV19; clone_size: -; cdr3_aa: CASSEGDRGYTF; cdr3_nt: TGTGCCAGTAGCGAGGGGGACCGGGGCTACACCTTC
cdr3_length: 14; d_call: TRBD1; j_call: TRBJ2-7; v_call: TRBV29-1; clone_size: -; cdr3_aa: CSVITGTGAYEQYF; cdr3_nt: TGCAGCGTGATTACCGGGACAGGGGCCTACGAGCAGTACTTC
cdr3_length: 16; d_call: TRBD2; j_call: TRBJ2-3; v_call: TRBV7-6; clone_size: -; cdr3_aa: CASSIGLAGGQDTQYF; cdr3_nt: TGTGCCAGCAGCATCGGACTAGCGGGGGGACAGGATACGCAGTATTTT
cdr3_length: 15; d_call: -; j_call: TRBJ1-1; v_call: TRBV27; clone_size: -; cdr3_aa: CASSLRGLMNTEAFF; cdr3_nt: TGTGCCAGCAGTTTACGAGGGCTCATGAACACTGAAGCTTTCTTT
cdr3_length: 13; d_call: -; j_call: TRBJ1-1; v_call: TRBV29-1; clone_size: -; cdr3_aa: CSVDVVGGTEAFF; cdr3_nt: TGCAGCGTTGACGTTGTCGGGGGCACTGAAGCTTTCTTT
cdr3_length: 15; d_call: -; j_call: TRBJ2-7; v_call: TRBV2; clone_size: -; cdr3_aa: CASRAGTEVVYEQYF; cdr3_nt: TGTGCCAGCAGAGCCGGGACGGAGGTTGTCTACGAGCAGTACTTC
cdr3_length: 14; d_call: -; j_call: TRBJ1-1; v_call: TRBV9; clone_size: -; cdr3_aa: CASSDSTGGAEAFF; cdr3_nt: TGTGCCAGCAGTGACTCCACGGGGGGGGCTGAAGCTTTCTTT
cdr3_length: 13; d_call: -; j_call: TRBJ1-1; v_call: TRBV7-9; clone_size: few; cdr3_aa: CASSFSSTAEAFF; cdr3_nt: TGTGCCAGCAGCTTCTCTTCTACAGCGGAAGCTTTCTTT
cdr3_length: 15; d_call: -; j_call: TRBJ1-5; v_call: TRBV4-1; clone_size: few; cdr3_aa: CASSQAGQPNQPQHF; cdr3_nt: TGCGCCAGCAGCCAAGCGGGACAACCCAATCAGCCCCAGCATTTT
cdr3_length: 16; d_call: -; j_call: TRBJ1-2; v_call: TRBV11-2; clone_size: -; cdr3_aa: CASSLDATEQLYGYTF; cdr3_nt: TGTGCCAGCAGCTTAGATGCTACGGAACAGCTCTATGGCTACACCTTC
cdr3_length: 15; d_call: -; j_call: TRBJ2-7; v_call: TRBV7-9; clone_size: -; cdr3_aa: CASSLEVQGSYEQYF; cdr3_nt: TGTGCCAGCAGCCTAGAAGTCCAGGGCTCCTACGAGCAGTACTTC
cdr3_length: 19; d_call: TRBD2; j_call: TRBJ2-7; v_call: TRBV5-1; clone_size: few; cdr3_aa: CASSLEAGTSGRSTYEQYF; cdr3_nt: TGCGCCAGCAGCTTGGAAGCCGGGACTAGCGGGAGATCAACCTACGAGCAGTACTTC
cdr3_length: 16; d_call: -; j_call: TRBJ2-7; v_call: TRBV7-8; clone_size: -; cdr3_aa: CASSLGGGSTGPEQYF; cdr3_nt: TGTGCCAGCAGCCTAGGGGGGGGCTCGACAGGGCCCGAGCAGTACTTC
cdr3_length: 16; d_call: TRBD1; j_call: TRBJ1-6; v_call: TRBV5-4; clone_size: -; cdr3_aa: CASSSGTGAANSPLHF; cdr3_nt: TGTGCCAGCAGCTCCGGGACAGGGGCAGCTAATTCACCCCTCCACTTT
cdr3_length: 13; d_call: TRBD1; j_call: TRBJ1-2; v_call: TRBV19; clone_size: -; cdr3_aa: CASSLDRYYGYTF; cdr3_nt: TGTGCCAGCTCCTTGGACAGGTACTATGGCTACACCTTC
cdr3_length: 14; d_call: TRBD2; j_call: TRBJ2-5; v_call: TRBV10-2; clone_size: -; cdr3_aa: CASRTSGAGETQYF; cdr3_nt: TGCGCCAGCAGGACTAGCGGGGCGGGGGAGACCCAGTACTTC
cdr3_length: 15; d_call: -; j_call: TRBJ2-1; v_call: TRBV7-8; clone_size: -; cdr3_aa: CASSSSGPLYYEQFF; cdr3_nt: TGTGCCAGCAGCTCGAGCGGGCCGCTGTATTATGAGCAGTTCTTC
cdr3_length: 13; d_call: -; j_call: TRBJ1-2; v_call: TRBV7-2; clone_size: -; cdr3_aa: CASSLDLNYGYTF; cdr3_nt: TGTGCCAGCAGTTTGGATCTTAACTATGGCTACACCTTC
cdr3_length: 16; d_call: TRBD1; j_call: TRBJ1-2; v_call: TRBV6-5; clone_size: -; cdr3_aa: CASSSYTLGTGDGYTF; cdr3_nt: TGTGCCAGCAGTTCTTACACCCTCGGGACAGGGGATGGCTACACCTTC
cdr3_length: 12; d_call: -; j_call: TRBJ2-2; v_call: TRBV6-1; clone_size: -; cdr3_aa: CASWFTIGELFF; cdr3_nt: TGTGCCAGCTGGTTCACAATCGGGGAGCTGTTTTTT
cdr3_length: 13; d_call: -; j_call: TRBJ2-7; v_call: TRBV7-6; clone_size: -; cdr3_aa: CASSLARTYEQYF; cdr3_nt: TGTGCCAGCAGCTTAGCTCGGACCTACGAGCAGTACTTC
cdr3_length: 16; d_call: -; j_call: TRBJ2-6; v_call: TRBV6-5; clone_size: -; cdr3_aa: CASSYSLASGANVLTF; cdr3_nt: TGTGCCAGCAGTTACTCGCTTGCCTCTGGGGCCAACGTCCTGACTTTC
cdr3_length: 13; d_call: -; j_call: TRBJ1-2; v_call: TRBV2; clone_size: -; cdr3_aa: CASSEGGFGGYTF; cdr3_nt: TGTGCCAGCAGTGAGGGGGGATTCGGCGGCTACACCTTC
cdr3_length: 15; d_call: TRBD2; j_call: TRBJ2-5; v_call: TRBV19; clone_size: -; cdr3_aa: CASSISSGIQETQYF; cdr3_nt: TGTGCCAGTAGTATTTCTAGCGGGATACAAGAGACCCAGTACTTC
cdr3_length: 16; d_call: -; j_call: TRBJ1-5; v_call: TRBV6-6; clone_size: -; cdr3_aa: CASSYSILLSNQPQHF; cdr3_nt: TGTGCCAGCAGTTACTCGATCTTGCTTAGCAATCAGCCCCAGCATTTT
cdr3_length: 16; d_call: TRBD1; j_call: TRBJ1-5; v_call: TRBV18; clone_size: once; cdr3_aa: CASSLGTGAVNQPQHF; cdr3_nt: TGTGCCAGCTCCCTCGGGACAGGGGCAGTCAATCAGCCCCAGCATTTT
cdr3_length: 16; d_call: TRBD1; j_call: TRBJ2-7; v_call: TRBV7-2; clone_size: once; cdr3_aa: CASSRNAGTGGDEQYF; cdr3_nt: TGTGCCAGCAGCAGGAATGCCGGGACAGGGGGGGACGAGCAGTACTTC
cdr3_length: 16; d_call: -; j_call: TRBJ2-7; v_call: TRBV5-4; clone_size: -; cdr3_aa: CASSLDGGPGSYEQYF; cdr3_nt: TGTGCCAGCAGCTTGGATGGGGGACCCGGATCCTACGAGCAGTACTTC
cdr3_length: 13; d_call: -; j_call: TRBJ2-1; v_call: TRBV11-3; clone_size: -; cdr3_aa: CASSSWERDEQFF; cdr3_nt: TGTGCCAGCAGCAGCTGGGAGCGAGATGAGCAGTTCTTC
cdr3_length: 13; d_call: -; j_call: TRBJ1-1; v_call: TRBV6-6; clone_size: -; cdr3_aa: CASSTTGNTEAFF; cdr3_nt: TGTGCCAGCAGCACGACAGGGAACACTGAAGCTTTCTTT
cdr3_length: 15; d_call: TRBD1; j_call: TRBJ2-5; v_call: TRBV6-5; clone_size: -; cdr3_aa: CASSATQGAGETQYF; cdr3_nt: TGTGCCAGCAGTGCAACTCAGGGGGCTGGAGAGACCCAGTACTTC
cdr3_length: 16; d_call: TRBD1; j_call: TRBJ1-5; v_call: TRBV19; clone_size: -; cdr3_aa: CASSNRGRGDNQPQHF; cdr3_nt: TGTGCCAGTAGTAACAGGGGGCGCGGGGATAATCAGCCCCAGCATTTT
cdr3_length: 16; d_call: TRBD2; j_call: TRBJ2-3; v_call: TRBV5-4; clone_size: -; cdr3_aa: CASTPDGGRDTDTQYF; cdr3_nt: TGTGCCAGCACCCCGGATGGGGGGAGGGACACAGATACGCAGTATTTT
cdr3_length: 15; d_call: TRBD2; j_call: TRBJ2-1; v_call: TRBV28; clone_size: -; cdr3_aa: CASSQIAGGRNEQFF; cdr3_nt: TGTGCCAGCAGTCAAATAGCGGGGGGGCGGAATGAGCAGTTCTTC
cdr3_length: 13; d_call: -; j_call: TRBJ1-2; v_call: TRBV7-8; clone_size: -; cdr3_aa: CASSFGGRDGYTF; cdr3_nt: TGTGCCAGCAGCTTTGGAGGGAGGGATGGCTACACCTTC
cdr3_length: 17; d_call: -; j_call: TRBJ1-1; v_call: TRBV28; clone_size: -; cdr3_aa: CASSSPGIILGHTEAFF; cdr3_nt: TGTGCCAGCAGTTCCCCCGGCATCATCCTGGGGCACACTGAAGCTTTCTTT
cdr3_length: 14; d_call: -; j_call: TRBJ2-1; v_call: TRBV7-9; clone_size: few; cdr3_aa: CASRRRLASNEQFF; cdr3_nt: TGTGCCAGCAGGCGGAGACTTGCAAGCAATGAGCAGTTCTTC
cdr3_length: 16; d_call: TRBD1; j_call: TRBJ2-7; v_call: TRBV4-2; clone_size: -; cdr3_aa: CASSQVATGEGYEQYF; cdr3_nt: TGTGCCAGCAGCCAAGTTGCTACAGGGGAAGGCTACGAGCAGTACTTC
cdr3_length: 17; d_call: TRBD1; j_call: TRBJ1-4; v_call: TRBV5-1; clone_size: -; cdr3_aa: CASSLVPRTGRNEKLFF; cdr3_nt: TGCGCCAGCAGCTTGGTCCCAAGGACAGGGAGGAATGAAAAACTGTTTTTT
cdr3_length: 14; d_call: -; j_call: TRBJ1-2; v_call: TRBV11-3; clone_size: -; cdr3_aa: CASSSSSRDYGYTF; cdr3_nt: TGTGCCAGCAGCTCCTCTTCCCGTGACTATGGCTACACCTTC
cdr3_length: 11; d_call: -; j_call: TRBJ2-3; v_call: TRBV5-6; clone_size: -; cdr3_aa: CASSRADTQYF; cdr3_nt: TGTGCCAGCAGCAGAGCGGATACGCAGTATTTT
cdr3_length: 15; d_call: TRBD1; j_call: TRBJ1-1; v_call: TRBV11-2; clone_size: -; cdr3_aa: CASSPNQGAKTEAFF; cdr3_nt: TGTGCCAGCAGCCCTAATCAGGGGGCAAAGACTGAAGCTTTCTTT
cdr3_length: 14; d_call: -; j_call: TRBJ1-3; v_call: TRBV19; clone_size: -; cdr3_aa: CASNSPGIGNTIYF; cdr3_nt: TGTGCCAGTAACTCGCCGGGAATAGGAAACACCATATATTTT
cdr3_length: 16; d_call: -; j_call: TRBJ2-7; v_call: TRBV7-9; clone_size: -; cdr3_aa: CASSPPLRLGPDEQYF; cdr3_nt: TGTGCCAGCAGCCCTCCCCTCCGACTAGGGCCAGACGAGCAGTACTTC
cdr3_length: 16; d_call: TRBD1; j_call: TRBJ1-2; v_call: TRBV19; clone_size: -; cdr3_aa: CASSDARTGMDYGYTF; cdr3_nt: TGTGCCAGTAGTGATGCGAGGACAGGGATGGACTATGGCTACACCTTC
cdr3_length: 18; d_call: TRBD1; j_call: TRBJ1-5; v_call: TRBV4-2; clone_size: -; cdr3_aa: CASSQESGQGGKYQPQHF; cdr3_nt: TGTGCCAGCAGCCAAGAGAGTGGACAGGGGGGGAAATACCAGCCCCAGCATTTT
cdr3_length: 14; d_call: TRBD1; j_call: TRBJ1-6; v_call: TRBV5-1; clone_size: -; cdr3_aa: CASTQTGVDSPLHF; cdr3_nt: TGCGCCAGCACCCAGACAGGGGTGGATTCACCCCTCCACTTT
cdr3_length: 12; d_call: -; j_call: TRBJ2-2; v_call: TRBV7-2; clone_size: -; cdr3_aa: CASNLGAGELFF; cdr3_nt: TGTGCCAGCAATTTGGGGGCCGGGGAGCTGTTTTTT